The clone carrying this TCR beta chain was observed a few times. Its specificity is not known. A read error may produce the germline difference seen at one junction end. This CDR3 is 14 amino acids long. Germline CDR1 and CDR2: LGHDT and YNNKEL (reference sequence). This sample is part of a study of blood T cells in healthy people across ages. Overall study findings and caveats: For the donors, CMV status was unknown and possibly confounded expanded clonotype changes. Comparison with aged donors showed that long-lived donors had more naive CD4+ cells and higher diversity.

Through a sample-barcoded 5' primer and a J-beta primer mix, a second PCR was run for roughly 6 to 12 cycles. TCRdb re-analysed the 5' RACE reads in MiXCR, keeping a single row per CDR3 protein. The sample has about 1,400,000 distinct CDR3 sequences, 42% seen once. This chain connects TRBV3-1 to TRBJ1-2, with 8 nucleotides matching TRBD1. This TCR derives from a woman aged 18-29 years in good health. Source material: blood. The CDR3 sequence: CASSQGTGSYGYTF. The CDR3 nucleotides read TGTGCCAGTAGCCAAGGGACAGGATCTTATGGCTACACCTTC.